This passage covers 20 T cell receptor beta chains from one sample sequenced in a study of regulatory T cells in long-lasting Graves disease. The time point denotes: persistent/refractory GD, antithyroid drugs over 5 years with positive TRAb. The TCR library used RNA extracted from PBMCs. Combining iRepertoire HTBI primers with Arm-PCR of CDR3 regions, the authors built TCR beta libraries. TCRdb reprocessed the multiplex PCR reads via MiXCR and lists one record per CDR3 protein. The sample records hundreds of thousands of distinct CDR3 sequences, about 20% being singletons. The sequenced sample was peripheral blood mononuclear cells (PBMCs), obtained when the disease was refractory, from a patient treated with antithyroid drugs. The origin of the receptors is a female donor with Graves disease.

This clonotype was seen only a few times. V is TRBV6-1 and J is TRBJ1-1; weak D call: TRBD1 (5 bases). Germline values: CDR1 MNHNS, CDR2 SASEGT. CDR3 length equals 11 residues. Trimming cost V 8 bases and J 3 bases, with 7 bases left between them. The CDR3 bases are TGTGCCAGCGGACACGACACTGAAGCTTTCTTT. It specifies CASGHDTEAFF.

This clonotype was seen many times. This chain connects TRBV7-9 to TRBJ1-1; D is unresolved. Per germline, CDR1 SEHNR and CDR2 FQNEAQ (reference sequence). Between the trimmed V and J ends, which lost 1 base and 0 bases, there was a span of 9 bases. The CDR3 runs 15 residues. CDR3 sequence: CASSLVLGLNTEAFF. Written as DNA, the CDR3 is TGTGCCAGCAGCTTAGTATTAGGATTGAACACTGAAGCTTTCTTT.

This clonotype was counted ten times or more. The V gene is TRBV27, the J gene TRBJ1-6; 9 nucleotides agree with TRBD1. Trimming took 5 bases from V and 9 from J; bases not matched to a gene: 8. CDR1 is MNHEY, CDR2 SMNVEV, per germline (reference sequence). This CDR3 spans 15 amino acids. The CDR3 region has the DNA TGTGCCAGCAGTCCCTCGACAGGGGGAGGTTCACCCCTCCACTTT. Translating it yields CASSPSTGGGSPLHF.

CDR3: CSARVKNQRDYAGTQYF. CDR3 nucleotide sequence: TGCAGTGCTAGAGTTAAAAACCAGCGGGACTACGCTGGTACGCAGTATTTT. The chain uses TRBV20-1 and TRBJ2-3; TRBD2 aligns across 7 bases. Unmatched junction bases numbered 18, after V lost 1 base and J lost 8 bases. Germline V gene lookup returns CDR1 DFQATT and CDR2 SNEGSKA (reference sequence). The CDR3 loop spans 17 amino acids.

This clonotype was picked up a small number of times. The chain links TRBV19 to TRBJ1-1; no reliable D call. The CDR3 sequence is 13 residues long. CDR1 is LNHDA and CDR2 is SQIVND in the germline V gene (reference sequence). V gave up 4 bases and J gave up 5 bases, with 11 bases separating them. The CDR3, as DNA: TGTGCCAGTAGTACACTCGGTGGGACTGAAGCTTTCTTT. Translated: CASSTLGGTEAFF.

This clonotype was detected a few times. The CDR3 reads CASSQDQGLTEAFF. The CDR3 DNA sequence: TGTGCCAGCAGCCAAGATCAGGGTTTAACTGAAGCTTTCTTT. The chain links TRBV3-1 to TRBJ1-1, with a possible D match to TRBD1 (5 bases). Looked up from germline, CDR1 is LGHDT and CDR2 is YNNKEL (reference sequence). The CDR3 is 14 amino acids. V lost 0 bases and J lost 5, with 10 bases in between.

The rearrangement joins TRBV20-1 to TRBJ2-7; 7 nucleotides agree with TRBD2. With V trimmed by 3 bases and J by 4 bases, 12 bases remained unmatched. The CDR3 loop spans 15 amino acids. The germline V gene encodes CDR1 DFQATT and CDR2 SNEGSKA (reference sequence). Here the CDR3 DNA reads TGCAGTGCTAGCGGGGCCCGCGGGAGCAATTACGAGCAGTACTTC. Protein sequence: CSASGARGSNYEQYF.

The chain is built from TRBV5-1 and TRBJ2-2; 12 bases map to TRBD2. Germline CDR1 is SGHRS and CDR2 is YFSETQ. This CDR3 is 16 amino acids long. Trimming cost V 3 bases and J 1 base; bases outside gene matches: 1. Here the CDR3 DNA reads TGCGCCAGCAGCTGGACTAGCGGGATGAACACCGGGGAGCTGTTTTTT. Its protein product is CASSWTSGMNTGELFF.

This clonotype was seen repeatedly, ten times or more. This chain links TRBV19 with TRBJ2-5; 8 bases fit TRBD1. This CDR3 comprises 15 residues. The germline CDR1 and CDR2 sequences are LNHDA and SQIVND (reference sequence). After removal of 5 bases from V and 4 bases from J, the junction contained 9 bases not matched to a gene. The CDR3 DNA sequence: TGTGCCAGTAGTGAGACAGGGGACGAGGGAGAGACCCAGTACTTC. It encodes CASSETGDEGETQYF.

This clonotype was seen a handful of times. A much larger clone lies one base from this, so it may be a read error. The CDR3 DNA is TGCAGCGCATACGGTGTGGCTAACTTCGGGGGCTACACCTTC. It translates to CSAYGVANFGGYTF. This chain joins TRBV29-1 and TRBJ1-2; D unclear. This CDR3 has 14 amino acids. Germline CDR1 reads SQVTM; CDR2 reads ANQGSEA. Trimming removed 7 bases at V and 8 bases at J, with 23 bases between.

This clonotype has only a few counts. The V gene is TRBV20-1, the J gene TRBJ2-7; D possibly corresponds to TRBD2 (6 bases). The CDR3 has 15 amino acids. V was cut by 3 bases and J by 0 bases, with 15 bases left in between. Germline V gene lookup returns CDR1 DFQATT and CDR2 SNEGSKA (reference sequence). The CDR3: CSARLLGTSSYEQYF. The CDR3 DNA sequence: TGCAGTGCTAGGCTTTTAGGGACTTCCTCCTACGAGCAGTACTTC.

This clonotype showed up many times. The rearrangement uses TRBV25-1 and TRBJ2-7; D unclear. Looked up from germline, CDR1 is MGHDK and CDR2 is SYGVNS. The CDR3 has 14 residues. V lost 5 bases, J lost 0 bases, and 11 bases lay in between. The CDR3 nucleotides are TGTGCCAGCAGTCCAGCCAAGAGCTCCTACGAGCAGTACTTC. It yields the protein CASSPAKSSYEQYF.

The rearrangement links TRBV11-3 to TRBJ2-1; D not certain. In germline, CDR1 is SGHNT, CDR2 YENEEA. V was clipped by 5 bases and J by 1 base, with 12 bases between them. CDR3 length equals 15 residues. CDR3 bases: TGTGCCAGCAGCCTCACATCTCTTTCCTACAATGAGCAGTTCTTC. Translating gives CASSLTSLSYNEQFF.

This clonotype was detected only a few times. V gene TRBV28 combines with J gene TRBJ2-3; 9 bases agree with TRBD1. With 7 bases clipped from V and 2 bases from J, the junction kept 7 bases outside the gene matches. The germline gives CDR1 MDHEN, CDR2 SYDVKM. The CDR3 contains 15 residues. The CDR3 spells CASNPGTGITDTQYF. The CDR3 coding sequence is TGTGCCAGCAATCCGGGGACAGGGATCACAGATACGCAGTATTTT.

This sequence joins TRBV5-1 and TRBJ2-3; unclear D gene. CDR1 SGHRS and CDR2 YFSETQ come from the germline V gene. V dropped 2 bases and J dropped 0 bases, with 16 bases sitting between them. The CDR3 sequence is 17 residues long. The CDR3 region has the DNA TGCGCCAGCAGCTTCCGCCCCAGTTACTCTAGCACAGATACGCAGTATTTT. As protein: CASSFRPSYSSTDTQYF.

The chain recombines TRBV6-1 with TRBJ2-5; D remains ambiguous. The CDR3 totals 17 residues. Trimming stripped 0 bases from V and 0 bases from J, with 14 bases between. Germline V gene sequence: CDR1 MNHNS, CDR2 SASEGT. Written as DNA, the CDR3 is TGTGCCAGCAGTGAAGCTTTTGGGGTGGGCAACCAAGAGACCCAGTACTTC. It codes for CASSEAFGVGNQETQYF.

The CDR3 is CASSQDPRTGTPTKNIQYF. In DNA, the CDR3 is TGTGCCAGCAGCCAAGATCCTCGAACTGGGACCCCCACCAAAAACATTCAGTACTTC. The chain employs TRBV3-1 and TRBJ2-4; D is perhaps TRBD1 or TRBD2 (5 bases each). V lost 0 bases to trimming and J lost 2 bases, with 20 bases between them. Germline V gene sequence: CDR1 LGHDT, CDR2 YNNKEL (reference sequence). The CDR3 covers 19 residues.

This clonotype was detected ten times or more. The genes are TRBV20-1 and TRBJ2-5, with TRBD1 matching over 8 bases. Germline V gene data show CDR1 as DFQATT and CDR2 as SNEGSKA (reference sequence). This CDR3 has 15 residues. J was trimmed by 5 bases and V by 1 base; bases with no gene match: 9. The DNA of the CDR3 is TGCAGTGCTAGAGGGGGGGCAGGGGGCGCCGAGACCCAGTACTTC. Translated: CSARGGAGGAETQYF.

A remark on this clonotype: This sequence may be a read error, since a much larger clone differs from it by one base. The conserved phenylalanine or tryptophan is not found at the CDR3 terminus, so this likely reflects a read error. The chain is built from TRBV5-1 and TRBJ2-4; D ambiguous. V was pared by 3 bases and J by 5 bases, with 9 bases between. In germline, CDR1 is SGHRS, CDR2 YFSETQ. The length of the CDR3 is 13 residues. CDR3 nucleotides: TGCGCCAGCAGCTGGGATGGAGAAAACATTCAGTACCTC. Translating it yields CASSWDGENIQYL.

V gene TRBV2 combines with J gene TRBJ2-1, with unresolved D. The V end was cut by 5 bases, the J end by 0 bases, with 17 bases between. The CDR3 runs 17 residues. Germline CDR1 SNHLY, CDR2 FYNNEI. The CDR3 protein is CASSTVVFDSSYNEQFF. The CDR3 DNA sequence: TGTGCCAGCAGTACTGTAGTCTTTGATTCCTCCTACAATGAGCAGTTCTTC.